This TCR beta chain emerged from a study of cytomegalovirus exposure and HLA in healthy donors. Overall study: Of around 400 genotyped donors, roughly 81% grouped in the Caucasian-associated ancestry cluster.

Whole-study results and caveats: In a later analysis, parvovirus B19, influenza, CMV and Epstein-Barr virus appeared linked to several top co-occurrence clusters.

A multiplex PCR was run with 60 Vbeta primers and 13 Jbeta primers. Repertoires were generated with immunoSEQ multiplex PCR, while TCRdb's copy carries only in-frame clones and drops some. The repertoire holds some 130,000 clones, with over 60% as singletons. Germline V gene sequence: CDR1 LGHNA, CDR2 YNFKEQ. V was clipped by 3 bases and J by 4 bases, with 12 bases between them. The CDR3 is 15 amino acids. Remarks on this clone: The antigen is undetermined.

This sequence joins TRBV4-2 and TRBJ2-2; D may be TRBD2 (6 bases). Input material: PBMCs. The sequence was collected from a middle-aged man in good health and CMV-seronegative. CDR3 amino acids: CASSQSSASTGELFF. DNA for the CDR3: TGTGCCAGCAGCCAGTCTAGCGCTTCCACCGGGGAGCTGTTTTTT.